These 18 T cell receptor beta chains were all obtained from the same sample, sequenced in a study of control samples from healthy donors and cancer patients (dated by TCRdb to between 2020 and 2021). Library prep was done by the immunoSEQ multiplex PCR assay. TCRdb holds this immuneACCESS table with in-frame rearrangements only. Some clones are missing; in checked studies, unresolved V genes explain under half, and the rest has no known cause. In this sample the table shows around 80,000 clones, more than 70% of which occur a single time. The top ten clonotypes cover around 6% of the sample. The sequenced sample was blood. All receptors come from a woman between 45 and 60 years old in good health.

This clone was seen just once. The V and J genes are TRBV14 and TRBJ1-1; a possible D gene is TRBD1 (5 bases). The length of the CDR3 is 14 residues. Germline assignment: CDR1 SGHDN and CDR2 FVKESK. Between the trimmed V and J ends, which lost 4 bases and 3 bases, there was a span of 12 bases. The CDR3 DNA is TGTGCCAGCAGCCTCGATTGGGGGGACACTGAAGCTTTCTTT. As protein: CASSLDWGDTEAFF.

V gene TRBV19 combines with J gene TRBJ1-2; 7 bases match TRBD1. The CDR3 length is 16 residues. CDR1 is LNHDA and CDR2 is SQIVND in the germline V gene (reference sequence). The J segment lost 4 bases and the V segment lost 5 bases, leaving 13 bases of the junction unmatched. The CDR3 sequence: CASSDSPGQRGYGYTF. The CDR3 bases are TGTGCCAGTAGTGATAGCCCGGGACAGAGGGGCTATGGCTACACCTTC. The variable domain in full, completed from reference TRBV19 and TRBJ1-2, reads DGGITQSPKYLFRKEGQNVTLSCEQNLNHDAMYWYRQDPGQGLRLIYYSQIVNDFQKGDIAEGYSVSREKKESFPLTVTSAQKNPTAFYLCASSDSPGQRGYGYTFGSGTRLTVV.

The V gene is TRBV30, the J gene TRBJ1-4; TRBD1 might be the D (6 bases). The V gene's germline CDR1 is GTSNPN and CDR2 SVGIG (reference sequence). The CDR3 is made up of 16 amino acids. Trimming pared 3 bases from V and 6 bases from J, leaving 20 bases between. The CDR3 here is CAWSVGLDRSYEKLFF. DNA for the CDR3: TGTGCCTGGAGCGTAGGATTGGACAGATCATATGAAAAACTGTTTTTT.

The V and J genes are TRBV29-1 and TRBJ1-1, with 9 bases lining up with TRBD1. The V and J ends lost 5 bases and 6 bases, in that order; junction bases with no gene match: 7. The CDR3 spans 13 residues. Germline values: CDR1 SQVTM, CDR2 ANQGSEA. The CDR3 here is CSVFGQGFSEAFF. Here the CDR3 DNA reads TGCAGCGTTTTCGGACAGGGGTTCTCTGAAGCTTTCTTT.

The rearrangement joins TRBV20-1 to TRBJ2-3; D gene uncertain. Germline lookup yields CDR1 DFQATT and CDR2 SNEGSKA (reference sequence). Trimming removed 3 bases from V and 4 bases from J, with 14 bases in between. The CDR3 has 14 amino acids. As DNA, the CDR3 is TGCAGTGCTAGTCGGCTGGGTGAGGCAGATACGCAGTATTTT. It yields the protein CSASRLGEADTQYF.

This chain connects TRBV18 to TRBJ2-1; 7 positions agree with TRBD1. This CDR3 has 16 amino acids. Trimming at V came to 1 base and at J to 4 bases, leaving 7 bases not matched to a gene. Germline V gives CDR1 KGHSH, CDR2 LQKENI. As DNA, the CDR3 is TGTGCCAGCTCACCACGACCTGGGACAGATTACAATGAGCAGTTCTTC. This encodes CASSPRPGTDYNEQFF.

The chain links TRBV19 to TRBJ1-2; the match to TRBD1 covers 9 bases. Trimming removed 7 bases from V and 1 base from J; junction bases left unmatched: 10. Per the germline V gene, CDR1 is LNHDA and CDR2 is SQIVND (reference sequence). The CDR3 is 16 residues long. The CDR3 sequence is CASTDDLGQGNYGYTF. The CDR3 DNA follows: TGTGCCAGTACTGACGACCTGGGACAGGGTAACTATGGCTACACCTTC.

This clone came up once. The chain links TRBV2 to TRBJ2-3; D tentatively fits TRBD1 or TRBD2 (5 bases each). V gave up 7 bases and J gave up 2 bases, with 16 bases separating them. The CDR3 consists of 15 residues. Germline V lookup: CDR1 SNHLY, CDR2 FYNNEI. CDR3 in DNA: TGTGCCAGCAAGTCGTGGGGGTCAGTCACAGATACGCAGTATTTT. As protein: CASKSWGSVTDTQYF.

The rearrangement joins TRBV5-4 to TRBJ1-1; a weak D match, TRBD1 (6 bases). The CDR3 totals 15 residues. Germline V lookup: CDR1 SGHNT, CDR2 YYREEE (reference sequence). V lost 0 bases to trimming and J lost 5 bases, with 14 bases between them. This CDR3 reads CASSLASGVGTEAFF. The CDR3 bases are TGTGCCAGCAGCTTGGCTTCAGGGGTAGGGACTGAAGCTTTCTTT.

This clone occurred once. The chain recombines TRBV7-9 with TRBJ2-3; TRBD2 might be the D (6 bases). The CDR3 is 13 residues long. The germline CDR1 and CDR2 sequences are SEHNR and FQNEAQ (reference sequence). CDR3 protein: CGVGSGSTDTQYF. CDR3 in DNA: TGTGGGGTCGGTAGCGGTAGCACAGATACGCAGTATTTT.

The gene calls are TRBV6-5 and TRBJ1-4; TRBD1 is a possible D gene (5 bases). The V and J ends lost 7 bases and 3 bases respectively, with 12 bases between them. This CDR3 spans 14 amino acids. CDR1 is MNHEY and CDR2 is SVGAGI in the germline V gene. The CDR3 sequence: CASNPGQANEKLFF. The CDR3, as DNA: TGTGCCAGCAATCCAGGGCAGGCTAATGAAAAACTGTTTTTT.

J is TRBJ1-1 and V is TRBV25-1, with 7 bases matching TRBD1. Germline CDR1 MGHDK, CDR2 SYGVNS. The CDR3 loop spans 15 amino acids. V trimming: 4 bases; J trimming: 1 base; junction bases outside the gene matches: 6. The CDR3, as DNA: TGTGCCAGCAGTGCAAACAGGGGCGGGAACACTGAAGCTTTCTTT. Translating gives CASSANRGGNTEAFF.

V gene TRBV10-3 combines with J gene TRBJ1-3; D unresolved. The CDR3 consists of 13 residues. V lost 7 bases, J lost 4 bases, and 11 bases lay in between. Germline CDR1 and CDR2: ENHRY and SYGVKD. Here the CDR3 DNA reads TGTGCCATCAAGTCTCCGTCAGGAAACACCATATATTTT. The encoded protein is CAIKSPSGNTIYF.

The chain recombines TRBV5-1 with TRBJ2-3, with D unresolved. The germline CDR1 and CDR2 sequences are SGHRS and YFSETQ. The CDR3 loop spans 12 amino acids. With 1 base removed from V and 6 bases from J, the gap between germline ends came to 6 bases. CDR3 sequence reads: CASSLLSDTQYF. The CDR3 bases are TGCGCCAGCAGCTTGCTATCCGATACGCAGTATTTT.

V and J are TRBV10-1 and TRBJ2-1; 7 bases fit TRBD1. Per germline, CDR1 WNHNN and CDR2 SYGVQD (reference sequence). The CDR3 extends over 15 amino acids. Losses at the gene ends were 7 bases for V and 10 bases for J; bases not matched to a gene: 16. CDR3 loop: CASNPPGQINQEQFF. The CDR3 nucleotides read TGCGCCAGCAACCCCCCGGGACAGATTAATCAGGAGCAGTTCTTC.

The chain recombines TRBV7-7 with TRBJ2-2; D is unresolved. This CDR3 contains 13 residues. The ends were cut back, 4 bases at V and 3 bases at J, with 6 bases in the middle. Germline V gene sequence: CDR1 SSHAT, CDR2 FNYEAQ (reference sequence). This CDR3 is CASSSDYTGELFF. CDR3 coding DNA: TGTGCCAGCAGCTCCGACTACACCGGGGAGCTGTTTTTT.

The chain is built from TRBV9 and TRBJ1-1; weak D call: TRBD1 (5 bases). From germline, CDR1 is SGDLS and CDR2 YYNGEE. Trimming removed 2 bases from V and 4 bases from J, with 9 bases in between. The CDR3 is 13 amino acids. The CDR3 DNA follows: TGTGCCAGCAGCGTTCCGGGGGGCACTGAAGCTTTCTTT. Residues: CASSVPGGTEAFF.

This clone was observed once. The chain recombines TRBV18 with TRBJ2-7; maybe TRBD1 (6 bases). This CDR3 spans 14 amino acids. Germline V gene sequence: CDR1 KGHSH, CDR2 LQKENI. Trimming shortened V by 5 bases and J by 4 bases, and 15 bases separated the two germline ends. As DNA, the CDR3 is TGTGCCAGCTCATACCGGGACACTTCTTACGAGCAGTACTTC. This gives the protein CASSYRDTSYEQYF.